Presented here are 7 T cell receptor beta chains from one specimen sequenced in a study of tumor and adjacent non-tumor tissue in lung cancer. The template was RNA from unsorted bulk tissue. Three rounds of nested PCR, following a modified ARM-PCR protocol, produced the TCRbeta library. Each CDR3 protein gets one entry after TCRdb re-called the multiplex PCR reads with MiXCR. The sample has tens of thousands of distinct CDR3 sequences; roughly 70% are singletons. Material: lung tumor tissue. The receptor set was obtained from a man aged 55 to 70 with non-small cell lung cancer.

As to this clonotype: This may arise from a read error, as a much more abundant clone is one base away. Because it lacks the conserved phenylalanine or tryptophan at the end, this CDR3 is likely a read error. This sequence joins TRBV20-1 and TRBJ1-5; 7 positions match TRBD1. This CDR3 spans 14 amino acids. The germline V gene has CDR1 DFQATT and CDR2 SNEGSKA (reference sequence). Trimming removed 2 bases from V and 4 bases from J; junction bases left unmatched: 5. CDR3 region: CSARLGGKNQPQHL. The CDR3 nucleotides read TGCAGTGCTAGATTAGGGGGCAAGAATCAGCCCCAGCATTTA.

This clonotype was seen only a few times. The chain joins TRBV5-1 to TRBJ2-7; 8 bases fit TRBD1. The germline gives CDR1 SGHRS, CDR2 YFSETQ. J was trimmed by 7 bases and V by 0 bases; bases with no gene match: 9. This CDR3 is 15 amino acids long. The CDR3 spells CASSLEMAGGREQYF. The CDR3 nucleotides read TGCGCCAGCAGCTTGGAGATGGCAGGGGGCAGGGAGCAGTACTTC. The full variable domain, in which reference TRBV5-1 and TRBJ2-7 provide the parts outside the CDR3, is KAGVTQTPRYLIKTRGQQVTLSCSPISGHRSVSWYQQTPGQGLQFLFEYFSETQRNKGNFPGRFSGRQFSNSRSEMNVSTLELGDSALYLCASSLEMAGGREQYFGPGTRLTVT.

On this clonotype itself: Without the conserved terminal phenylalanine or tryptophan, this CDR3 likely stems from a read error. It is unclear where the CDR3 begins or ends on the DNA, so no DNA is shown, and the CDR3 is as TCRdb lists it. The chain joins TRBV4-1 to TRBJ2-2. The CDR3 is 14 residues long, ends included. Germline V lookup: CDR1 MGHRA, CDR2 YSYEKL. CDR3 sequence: CASSFFDNPGELFS.

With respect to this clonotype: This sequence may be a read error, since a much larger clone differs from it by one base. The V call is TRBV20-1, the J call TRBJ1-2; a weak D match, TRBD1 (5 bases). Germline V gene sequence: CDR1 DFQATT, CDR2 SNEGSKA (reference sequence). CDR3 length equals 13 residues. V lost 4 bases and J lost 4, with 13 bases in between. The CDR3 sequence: CSAKVAGIYGYTF. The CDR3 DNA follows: TGCAGTGCTAAAGTGGCAGGGATCTATGGCTACACCTTC.

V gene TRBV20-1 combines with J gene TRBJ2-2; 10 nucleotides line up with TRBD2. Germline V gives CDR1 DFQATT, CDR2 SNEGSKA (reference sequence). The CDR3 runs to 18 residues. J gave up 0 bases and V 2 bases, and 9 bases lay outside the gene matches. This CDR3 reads CSARSSGLASSNTGELFF. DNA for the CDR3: TGCAGTGCTAGATCCTCGGGACTAGCGTCATCGAACACCGGGGAGCTGTTTTTT.

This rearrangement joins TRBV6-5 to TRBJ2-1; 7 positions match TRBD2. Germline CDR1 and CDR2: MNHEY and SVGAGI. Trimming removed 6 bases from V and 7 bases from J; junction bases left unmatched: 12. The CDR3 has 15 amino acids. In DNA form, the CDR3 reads TGTGCCAGCAGGCATGGGACTAACGGGAGGAATGAGCAGTTCTTC. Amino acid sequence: CASRHGTNGRNEQFF.

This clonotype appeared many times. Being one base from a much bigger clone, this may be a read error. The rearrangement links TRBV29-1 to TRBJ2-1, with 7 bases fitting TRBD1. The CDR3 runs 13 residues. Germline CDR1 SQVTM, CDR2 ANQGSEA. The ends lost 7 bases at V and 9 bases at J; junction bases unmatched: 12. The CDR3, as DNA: TGCAGCGCCGCTCGGGACAGCTGGAGTGAGCAGTTCTTC. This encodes CSAARDSWSEQFF.